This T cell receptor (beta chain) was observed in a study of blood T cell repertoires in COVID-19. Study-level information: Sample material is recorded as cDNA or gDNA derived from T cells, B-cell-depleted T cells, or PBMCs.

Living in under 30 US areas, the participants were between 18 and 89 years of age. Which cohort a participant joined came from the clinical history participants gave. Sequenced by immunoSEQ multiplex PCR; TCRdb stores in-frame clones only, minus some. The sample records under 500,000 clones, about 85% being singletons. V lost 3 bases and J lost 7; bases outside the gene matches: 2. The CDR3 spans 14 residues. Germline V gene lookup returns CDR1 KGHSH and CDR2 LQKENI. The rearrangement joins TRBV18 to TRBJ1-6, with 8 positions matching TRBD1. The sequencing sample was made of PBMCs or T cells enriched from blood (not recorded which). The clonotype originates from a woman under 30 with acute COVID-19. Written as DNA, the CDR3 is TGTGCCAGCTCACCGGGACAGGAGAATTCACCCCTCCACTTT. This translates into CASSPGQENSPLHF.